These 14 T cell receptor beta chains came from one sample sequenced in a study of cytomegalovirus exposure and HLA in healthy donors. 60 Vbeta and 13 Jbeta primers were used in PCR. TCRdb's table, derived via immunoSEQ multiplex PCR, lists solely in-frame clones and lacks some. The table records 150,000 or so clones, roughly 80% of them present only once. The source material was PBMCs. Receptors originate from a man between 25 and 39 years old in good health and CMV-seropositive.

The chain recombines TRBV29-1 with TRBJ2-7; D may be TRBD2 (6 bases). Per the germline V gene, CDR1 is SQVTM and CDR2 is ANQGSEA. This CDR3 spans 12 amino acids. V lost 4 bases to trimming and J lost 2 bases, with 9 bases between them. CDR3 amino acids: CSVGGTPYEQYF. CDR3 sequence (DNA): TGCAGCGTTGGAGGGACTCCCTACGAGCAGTACTTC.

The chain has TRBV11-2 and TRBJ2-7; 11 bases are shared with TRBD2. V was clipped by 6 bases and J by 5 bases; unmatched bases: 6. The CDR3 totals 14 residues. Germline assignment: CDR1 SGHAT and CDR2 FQNNGV. The chain's CDR3 is CASSPGLAGDEQYF. CDR3 DNA sequence: TGTGCCAGCAGTCCTGGACTAGCGGGCGACGAGCAGTACTTC.

This clone showed up just once. CDR3 region: CSVEASGRIGEQFF. CDR3 bases: TGCAGCGTTGAAGCTAGCGGGAGGATCGGTGAGCAGTTCTTC. The chain links TRBV29-1 to TRBJ2-1; 11 nucleotides match TRBD2. V shed 1 base, J shed 9 bases, and the junction held 5 bases outside the gene matches. Germline-derived CDR1 and CDR2 are SQVTM and ANQGSEA. The CDR3 is 14 residues long.

The chain joins TRBV28 to TRBJ2-7; D is possibly TRBD1 (6 bases). The CDR3 totals 14 residues. Trimming left V 6 bases short and J 3 bases short, with 15 bases between. Per germline, CDR1 MDHEN and CDR2 SYDVKM. The CDR3 protein is CASRYTGPLYEQYF. DNA of the CDR3: TGTGCCAGCAGGTATACAGGGCCCCTCTACGAGCAGTACTTC.

This clone was detected only a few times. The chain uses TRBV2 and TRBJ2-5; D uncertain. The J call may not be correct, given that the DNA end is closer to TRBJ2-7. Germline assignment: CDR1 SNHLY and CDR2 FYNNEI. The CDR3 runs 15 residues. DNA of the CDR3: TGTGCCAGCAGCCCTGTCGTACAGAGCTCCTACGAGCAGTACTTC. It yields the protein CASSPVVQSSYEQYF.

The rearrangement links TRBV30 to TRBJ2-5; 9 nucleotides match TRBD2. The DNA end is more similar to TRBJ2-7, so the J call may be wrong. Germline lookup yields CDR1 GTSNPN and CDR2 SVGIG (reference sequence). There are 15 residues in the CDR3. The CDR3 spells CALTGTSLPNYEQYF. As DNA, the CDR3 is TGTGCCCTTACCGGGACTAGCCTCCCGAACTACGAGCAGTACTTC.

The rearrangement links TRBV6-5 to TRBJ1-6; 8 bases are shared with TRBD1. The CDR3 is 13 amino acids. J was trimmed by 10 bases and V by 5 bases; bases with no gene match: 4. The V gene's germline CDR1 is MNHEY and CDR2 SVGAGI. Here the CDR3 DNA reads TGTGCCAGCAGTAACCCAGGGGGCTCACCCCTCCACTTT. This encodes CASSNPGGSPLHF.

This clone came up a few times. The chain joins TRBV29-1 to TRBJ2-1, with 8 bases that match TRBD2. CDR1 is SQVTM, CDR2 ANQGSEA, per germline. The CDR3 has 13 amino acids. Losses at the gene ends were 8 bases for V and 6 bases for J; bases not matched to a gene: 9. The CDR3 sequence: CSLSGSSGNEQFF. In nucleotides, the CDR3 is TGCAGCTTAAGCGGGAGCAGCGGCAATGAGCAGTTCTTC.

The J gene is TRBJ1-1, the V gene TRBV18; the D is unclear. Trimming removed 2 bases at V and 0 bases at J, with 10 bases between. Germline V gene data show CDR1 as KGHSH and CDR2 as LQKENI. CDR3 length: 15 amino acids. CDR3 nucleotides: TGTGCCAGCTCACCATGGGGAGCGTTGAACACTGAAGCTTTCTTT. This sequence encodes CASSPWGALNTEAFF.

The rearrangement joins TRBV7-2 to TRBJ2-3; 10 positions match TRBD2. Trimming took 5 bases from V and 6 from J; bases not matched to a gene: 11. Germline loops: CDR1 SGHTA, CDR2 FQGNSA. The CDR3 totals 16 residues. CDR3 DNA sequence: TGTGCCAGCAGCCCCAGGGTTAGCGGGAGGCCGGATACGCAGTATTTT. Protein sequence: CASSPRVSGRPDTQYF.

This chain joins TRBV28 and TRBJ2-7; 8 nucleotides agree with TRBD1. CDR1 MDHEN and CDR2 SYDVKM come from the germline V gene. The CDR3 length is 14 residues. V was clipped by 9 bases and J by 3 bases; unmatched bases: 10. CDR3: CASTKTGVGYEQYF. The CDR3 nucleotides read TGTGCCAGTACCAAGACAGGGGTCGGCTACGAGCAGTACTTC.

This chain connects TRBV7-9 to TRBJ2-3, with D perhaps TRBD1 (5 bases). CDR1 SEHNR and CDR2 FQNEAQ come from the germline V gene (reference sequence). This CDR3 has 15 residues. V was cut by 7 bases and J by 2 bases, with 16 bases left in between. In DNA, the CDR3 is TGTGCCAGCACCTCGACCTTCAGGGCCACAGATACGCAGTATTTT. This sequence encodes CASTSTFRATDTQYF.

Notes on this clone: The sample carries other DNA sequences with the same CDR3. This rearrangement joins TRBV19 to TRBJ1-1; D perhaps matches TRBD1 (5 bases). Trimming stripped 4 bases from V and 1 base from J, with 7 bases between. The CDR3 runs to 13 residues. Per the germline V gene, CDR1 is LNHDA and CDR2 is SQIVND (reference sequence). The CDR3, as DNA: TGTGCCAGTAGTACGGGGGGGAACACTGAAGCTTTCTTT. Translation: CASSTGGNTEAFF.

J is TRBJ2-1 and V is TRBV5-1; perhaps TRBD1 as D (5 bases). The germline V gene has CDR1 SGHRS and CDR2 YFSETQ. Trimming took 0 bases from V and 5 from J, leaving 12 bases between them. The length of the CDR3 is 15 residues. The CDR3 sequence: CASSLAPDTNNEQFF. The CDR3 nucleotides read TGCGCCAGCAGCTTGGCCCCGGACACGAACAATGAGCAGTTCTTC.